The clone carrying this T cell receptor (beta chain) was counted between two and nine times. Its antigen is still unknown. V was pared by 5 bases and J by 6 bases, with 20 bases between. Germline CDR1 reads LNHDA; CDR2 reads SQIVND (reference sequence). CDR3 length: 16 amino acids. Sequencing was performed with immunoSEQ multiplex PCR; in TCRdb, only in-frame clones are kept and a portion is missing. Of approximately 200,000 clones in the sample, approximately 87% were seen once. These data are taken from a study of T cell responses to AZD1222 COVID-19 vaccine. Study-wide results and caveats: The study sampled repertoires only after the peak T cell response.

This receptor was taken from an adult in good health. The chain employs TRBV19 and TRBJ2-1; D may match TRBD1 or TRBD2 (5 bases each). Sequenced material: peripheral blood, taken on day 0 of MenACWY control vaccination. The CDR3, as DNA: TGTGCCAGTAGTCCGCCGGGACCCAGGATCGTCAATGAGCAGTTCTTC. Translating it yields CASSPPGPRIVNEQFF.